These T cell receptor beta chains were read from a single sample in a study of OX40 agonist ivuxolimab in advanced cancers. Clones were read by immunoSEQ multiplex PCR, and TCRdb kept only the in-frame ones, dropping some. Among 40,000 or so clones listed, 85% were seen once. The input for sequencing was CD4+ or CD8+ T cells sorted from blood, taken in a trial of the OX40 agonist ivuxolimab. The receptors derive from an adult with an advanced solid tumor such as melanoma, head and neck, liver or kidney cancer. Both conserved end residues are part of each CDR3. D genes are given only for firm matches. Clone size is not always given. Where it is, it says once, few, many or a class for expanded clones.

>-|-|TRBV10-3|TRBJ2-7
TGTGCCATCAGTGGGAACGTAGACTACGAGCAGTACTTC
CAISGNVDYEQYF
>-|TRBD2|TRBV7-9|TRBJ2-7
TGTGCCAGCAGCCTACCGGGGGGTGCCTTCCACGAGCAGTACTTC
CASSLPGGAFHEQYF
>-|TRBD1|TRBV5-1|TRBJ1-3
TGCGCCAGCAGCCTGGGACAGATAGGGTCTGGAAACACCATATATTTT
CASSLGQIGSGNTIYF
>-|-|TRBV2|TRBJ2-7
TGTGCCAGCAGAGAAAATTACGAGCAGTACTTC
CASRENYEQYF
>-|TRBD2|TRBV28|TRBJ2-7
TGTGCCAGCAGTTTGGGGGGGGACGGGCCCTACGAGCAGTACTTC
CASSLGGDGPYEQYF
>once|-|TRBV19|TRBJ2-1
TGTGCCAGTAGTATCTCAGGTGAGCAGTTCTTC
CASSISGEQFF
>-|-|TRBV5-6|TRBJ1-3
TGTGCCAGCAGCTTCAAACCGGTTTCTGGAAACACCATATATTTT
CASSFKPVSGNTIYF
>-|-|TRBV6-4|TRBJ1-4
TGTGCCAGCAGTGAACGAGCAACTAATGAAAAACTGTTTTTT
CASSERATNEKLFF
>-|TRBD2|TRBV7-2|TRBJ2-3
TGTGCCAGCAGCCAGACTAGCGGGGGGTGGAATACGCAGTATTTT
CASSQTSGGWNTQYF
>-|-|TRBV19|TRBJ1-5
TGTGCCACCCGGGAAGGGGGGCGTGGAGGCAATCAGCCCCAGCATTTT
CATREGGRGGNQPQHF
>-|TRBD2|TRBV2|TRBJ2-7
TGTGCCAGCAGTCCCGGGGGGGCGATTTACGAGCAGTACTTC
CASSPGGAIYEQYF
>-|TRBD2|TRBV29-1|TRBJ2-3
TGCAGCGTCGTTGTCGGGACTAGCGTTAGCACAGATACGCAGTATTTT
CSVVVGTSVSTDTQYF
>-|TRBD1|TRBV18|TRBJ2-7
TGTGCCAGCTCAAGGGACAGAGTAAGACCCTACGAGCAGTACTTC
CASSRDRVRPYEQYF
>-|-|TRBV4-1|TRBJ1-2
TGCGCCAGCAGCCAAGATGAGACTTCCCTTGGCTACACCTTC
CASSQDETSLGYTF
>-|TRBD1|TRBV30|TRBJ2-3
TGTGCCTGGGACGCCGGGACAGGGGGCCAAGATACGCAGTATTTT
CAWDAGTGGQDTQYF
>-|-|TRBV6-1|TRBJ2-3
TGTGCCAGCACCTCGGGCCCAGGGGCGGATACGCAGTATTTT
CASTSGPGADTQYF
>-|TRBD2|TRBV7-2|TRBJ2-1
TGTGCCAGCAGCGTTAGCGGGAGCTCCTACAATGAGCAGTTCTTC
CASSVSGSSYNEQFF
>-|TRBD2|TRBV29-1|TRBJ2-3
TGCAGCGTTGAAGAGGTTGGGAGGGGAACGACAGATACGCAGTATTTT
CSVEEVGRGTTDTQYF
>-|TRBD2|TRBV7-9|TRBJ2-7
TGTGCCAGCAGGGGAGCGGGGGGCTCCTACGAGCAGTACTTC
CASRGAGGSYEQYF
>-|TRBD2|TRBV5-6|TRBJ2-5
TGTGCCAGCAGCTTGGGGCTAGCGGGACTCCAAGAGACCCAGTACTTC
CASSLGLAGLQETQYF
>-|-|TRBV11-3|TRBJ2-1
TGTGCCAGCAGCAGCGGACCGTTCTCCTACAATGAGCAGTTCTTC
CASSSGPFSYNEQFF
>once|-|TRBV7-2|TRBJ1-2
TGTGCCAGCAGCTTAGCTTTAGGGAAGGCTGGCTACACCTTC
CASSLALGKAGYTF
>-|-|TRBV7-4|TRBJ2-7
TGTGCCAGCAGCTCCGAGACCGGTCTCGGGGAGTCAGGAAACGAGCAGTACTTC
CASSSETGLGESGNEQYF
>-|TRBD2|TRBV7-9|TRBJ2-3
TGTGCCAGCAGCTTAGCCGGGACTAGCGGGGGGGCGACAGATACGCAGTATTTT
CASSLAGTSGGATDTQYF
>-|-|TRBV6-6|TRBJ2-5
TGTGCCAGCAGTTACGGTCCGGGGGGCGAGACCCAGTACTTC
CASSYGPGGETQYF
>-|TRBD2|TRBV7-9|TRBJ2-2
TGTGCCAGCAGCTTACTAGCGGCCAACACCGGGGAGCTGTTTTTT
CASSLLAANTGELFF
>-|-|TRBV6-5|TRBJ1-3
TGTGCCAGCAGTTACTCAGGCACCATATATTTT
CASSYSGTIYF
>-|TRBD1|TRBV7-9|TRBJ2-1
TGTGCCAGCAGACCGGGACAGAACTCCTACAATGAGCAGTTCTTC
CASRPGQNSYNEQFF
>-|TRBD1|TRBV6-5|TRBJ2-2
TGTGCCAGCAACGGACAGGGGGCGTCCGGGGAGCTGTTTTTT
CASNGQGASGELFF
>few|TRBD2|TRBV5-4|TRBJ2-1
TGTGCCAGCAGCCCGACTAGCGGGAGAGGTAATGAGCAGTTCTTC
CASSPTSGRGNEQFF
>-|TRBD1|TRBV4-1|TRBJ1-1
TGCGCCAGCAGCCCCCGGGACAGGGGAACAGCTTTCTTT
CASSPRDRGTAFF
>-|TRBD1|TRBV6-4|TRBJ1-1
TGTGCCAGCAGTGGGACAGGGAAGCCAAACACTGAAGCTTTCTTT
CASSGTGKPNTEAFF
>-|TRBD1|TRBV11-3|TRBJ2-7
TGTGCCAGCAGCTTAGACCGGGACAGCTACGAGCAGTACTTC
CASSLDRDSYEQYF
>-|-|TRBV11-2|TRBJ2-2
TGTGCCAGCAGCTCCCGACTGACGAACACCGGGGAGCTGTTTTTT
CASSSRLTNTGELFF
>-|-|TRBV10-1|TRBJ2-3
TGCGCCAGCAGTCCTTCTTTAGATACGCAGTATTTT
CASSPSLDTQYF
>-|TRBD1|TRBV19|TRBJ1-1
TGTGCCAGTACCGCCGACAGGGGGGATGAAGCTTTCTTT
CASTADRGDEAFF
>many|TRBD2|TRBV4-1|TRBJ2-7
TGCGCCAGCAGCCAAGGACCAGCGGGGTATCGGGAGCAGTACTTC
CASSQGPAGYREQYF
>once|TRBD1|TRBV5-1|TRBJ2-5
TGCGCCAGCAGCTTTGGGACAGTTCAAGAGACCCAGTACTTC
CASSFGTVQETQYF
>-|-|TRBV5-1|TRBJ1-5
TGCGCCAGCAGCTGGGACGCTGGTAGCAATCAGCCCCAGCATTTT
CASSWDAGSNQPQHF
>-|TRBD1|TRBV7-8|TRBJ2-2
TGTGCCAGCAGCTTACGACAGGGGGGCACCGGGGAGCTGTTTTTT
CASSLRQGGTGELFF
>-|TRBD1|TRBV11-1|TRBJ1-6
TGTGCCAGCAGCCCGACAGGGGGTGGTTCACCCCTCCACTTT
CASSPTGGGSPLHF
>-|-|TRBV5-5|TRBJ2-1
TGTGCCAGCAGCTTGAAGGGAGATTACAATGAGCAGTTCTTC
CASSLKGDYNEQFF
>-|-|TRBV19|TRBJ2-3
TGTGCCAGTAGTTTTCAGGGAAAAAGCACAGATACGCAGTATTTT
CASSFQGKSTDTQYF
>-|TRBD1|TRBV23-1|TRBJ1-2
TGCGCCAGCAGTCACTTCGCCGAGACAGGGAACCGTGGCTACACCTTC
CASSHFAETGNRGYTF
>-|TRBD1|TRBV5-4|TRBJ1-2
TGTGCCAGCAGCTTCGAGCCCACAGGGGGCTATGGCTACACCTTC
CASSFEPTGGYGYTF
>-|TRBD1|TRBV4-1|TRBJ2-2
TGCGCCAGCAGCCAAGAATGGACAGGGGCACCCACCGGGGAGCTGTTTTTT
CASSQEWTGAPTGELFF
>-|-|TRBV6-1|TRBJ2-7
TGTGCCAGCGGGGACACCAGCAACAAACCCTACGAGCAGTACTTC
CASGDTSNKPYEQYF
>-|-|TRBV19|TRBJ2-7
TGTGCCAGTAGTACCTCCCCGGGGAGGTACGAGCAGTACTTC
CASSTSPGRYEQYF
>-|-|TRBV2|TRBJ1-1
TGTGCCAGCAGTGAGGGGAGGACGGTGGACACTGAAGCTTTCTTT
CASSEGRTVDTEAFF
>-|-|TRBV21-1|TRBJ2-6
TGTGCCGGTCACTTTGCGAGACCACCACCCGGGGCCAACGTCCTGACTTTC
CAGHFARPPPGANVLTF